This passage covers 5 T cell receptor beta chains from one sample sequenced in a study of human T cells and chemical hapten exposure. Time point indicated: pre-sensitization, week 0. As for treatment: therapeutic diphenylcyclopropenone sensitization with weekly scalp DPC. TCRdb re-derived calls from the RACE reads in MiXCR, one entry per CDR3 protein. The profile shows more than 80,000 distinct CDR3 sequences, 9% to 15% of them singletons. Material: whole blood, obtained in connection with sensitization to the hapten diphenylcyclopropenone (DPC). Receptors originate from a woman in her forties or fifties with alopecia areata. Some clones in this sample may be carry-over from other donors' samples.

This clonotype was recorded a few times. The rearrangement joins TRBV20-1 to TRBJ2-1; the match to TRBD2 covers 8 bases. Germline CDR1 and CDR2: DFQATT and SNEGSKA (reference sequence). This CDR3 spans 16 amino acids. V was pared by 4 bases and J by 0 bases, with 8 bases of the junction left unmatched. CDR3 amino acids: CSATGGRMASYNEQFF. The CDR3 DNA reads TGCAGTGCTACCGGCGGGAGGATGGCCTCCTACAATGAGCAGTTCTTC.

The chain couples TRBV11-2 to TRBJ2-4; TRBD2 matches at 7 bases. V lost 5 bases and J lost 0; bases outside the gene matches: 4. This CDR3 region has 15 residues. The germline V gene encodes CDR1 SGHAT and CDR2 FQNNGV. In DNA form, the CDR3 reads TGTGCCAGCAGCCCGTGGACTAGAGCCAAAAACATTCAGTACTTC. Amino acids: CASSPWTRAKNIQYF.

This clonotype was recorded a few times. The rearrangement joins TRBV5-1 to TRBJ1-1; D is undetermined. Germline CDR1 reads SGHRS; CDR2 reads YFSETQ. The CDR3 consists of 13 residues. V dropped 1 base and J dropped 6 bases, with 10 bases sitting between them. Here the CDR3 reads CASSLTEAPEAFF. The CDR3 DNA reads TGCGCCAGCAGCTTGACAGAGGCGCCTGAAGCTTTCTTT.

The V call is TRBV28, the J call TRBJ1-2; no definite D call. Germline V gives CDR1 MDHEN, CDR2 SYDVKM. This CDR3 is built from 15 residues. Trimming left V 1 base short and J 1 base short, with 10 bases between. CDR3: CASSLSPGDNYGYTF. In DNA form, the CDR3 reads TGTGCCAGCAGTTTATCTCCCGGGGATAACTATGGCTACACCTTC.

V gene TRBV28 combines with J gene TRBJ2-7; D perhaps matches TRBD1 (5 bases). The CDR3 consists of 17 residues. Germline V lookup: CDR1 MDHEN, CDR2 SYDVKM. Trimming took 3 bases from V and 3 from J, leaving 21 bases between them. The CDR3 here is CASSLTAQRQLLYEQYF. The DNA for the CDR3 is TGTGCCAGCAGTTTGACCGCGCAGAGACAGCTGCTCTACGAGCAGTACTTC.